Listed here are 25 T cell receptor beta chains from one sample, sequenced in a study of OX40 agonist ivuxolimab in advanced cancers. Receptor amplification or capture employed the immunoSEQ multiplex PCR assay. Held by TCRdb, this immuneACCESS table contains in-frame sequences only and omits some clones. Under half of the omission traces to an unresolved V gene where checked; the cause of the rest is unknown. This sample is represented by about 76,000 clones; roughly 88% of them were singletons. Roughly 5.5% of the sample is taken by the ten largest. Sequenced material: CD4+ or CD8+ T cells sorted from blood, taken in a trial of the OX40 agonist ivuxolimab. Receptors were obtained from an adult with an advanced solid tumor such as melanoma, head and neck, liver or kidney cancer.

The chain combines TRBV6-1 with TRBJ1-5; D is ambiguous. V shed 3 bases and J shed 7 bases, with 13 bases lying between them. The CDR3 extends over 14 amino acids. The germline V gene encodes CDR1 MNHNS and CDR2 SASEGT. CDR3 loop: CASSDLPKVQPQHF. In nucleotides, the CDR3 is TGTGCCAGCAGTGACCTCCCCAAAGTCCAGCCCCAGCATTTT.

This sequence joins TRBV6-1 and TRBJ1-1; 10 bases map to TRBD1. This CDR3 is built from 12 residues. The germline gives CDR1 MNHNS, CDR2 SASEGT. V shed 3 bases and J 8 bases; nucleotides not matched to a gene: 0. The CDR3 here is CASSETGGEAFF. CDR3 DNA sequence: TGTGCCAGCAGTGAGACAGGGGGCGAAGCTTTCTTT.

V usage is TRBV19 and J usage is TRBJ2-7; 13 bases map to TRBD2. The CDR3 length is 17 residues. J gave up 1 base and V 4 bases, and 7 bases lay outside the gene matches. CDR1 is LNHDA and CDR2 is SQIVND in the germline V gene (reference sequence). The chain's CDR3 is CASSTSGLAGRSYEQYF. The CDR3 DNA sequence: TGTGCCAGTAGTACCTCGGGACTAGCGGGAAGGTCCTACGAGCAGTACTTC.

The chain links TRBV4-3 to TRBJ2-7; D remains ambiguous. CDR1 LGHNA and CDR2 YSLEER come from the germline V gene. V lost 4 bases to trimming and J lost 7 bases, with 20 bases between them. This CDR3 region has 15 residues. CDR3 sequence: CASSPAVGYTGEQYF. The DNA for the CDR3 is TGCGCCAGCAGCCCCGCAGTAGGTTATACCGGGGAGCAGTACTTC.

The CDR3 reads CASSEGTGAGRRINTIYF. The CDR3 DNA follows: TGTGCCAGCAGTGAGGGGACCGGGGCAGGAAGACGGATAAACACCATATATTTT. The V call is TRBV2, the J call TRBJ1-3, with D maybe TRBD1 (5 bases). There are 18 residues in the CDR3. The V end lost 3 bases, the J end lost 6 bases, and 24 bases lay between the germline ends. Germline CDR1 and CDR2: SNHLY and FYNNEI.

V gene TRBV5-1 combines with J gene TRBJ1-2, with 7 positions matching TRBD1. Per germline, CDR1 SGHRS and CDR2 YFSETQ. The CDR3 runs 13 residues. Unmatched junction bases numbered 5, after V lost 5 bases and J lost 4 bases. CDR3 amino acids: CASSSDRSYGYTF. The CDR3 coding sequence is TGCGCCAGCAGTTCGGACAGGAGCTATGGCTACACCTTC.

The gene calls are TRBV2 and TRBJ1-1; 7 nucleotides align to TRBD1. CDR3 length: 15 residues. Germline V gene sequence: CDR1 SNHLY, CDR2 FYNNEI. The V and J ends lost 4 bases and 0 bases, in that order; junction bases with no gene match: 5. CDR3 sequence reads: CASSGRQGMNTEAFF. CDR3 in DNA: TGTGCCAGCAGTGGCCGACAGGGAATGAACACTGAAGCTTTCTTT.

The V gene is TRBV4-1, the J gene TRBJ1-2; no definite D call. V was cut by 0 bases and J by 8 bases, with 16 bases left in between. This CDR3 is built from 15 residues. The germline CDR1 and CDR2 sequences are MGHRA and YSYEKL. CDR3: CASSQDRVQPLGYTF. CDR3 sequence (DNA): TGCGCCAGCAGCCAAGATCGAGTACAGCCGCTCGGCTACACCTTC.

This clone was observed a few times. The V call is TRBV6-5, the J call TRBJ2-7; D perhaps matches TRBD2 (6 bases). The ends were cut back, 6 bases at V and 1 base at J, with 13 bases in the middle. Germline V lookup: CDR1 MNHEY, CDR2 SVGAGI. The CDR3 loop spans 14 amino acids. The CDR3 nucleotides read TGTGCCAGCAGCGTTACTAGCATATCCTACGAGCAGTACTTC. Residues: CASSVTSISYEQYF.

Details on this clone: A read error may account for a junction end that differs from germline. The V call is TRBV5-1, the J call TRBJ1-3; D gene uncertain. Germline-derived CDR1 and CDR2 are SGHRS and YFSETQ. CDR3 length equals 13 residues. The CDR3 DNA follows: TGCGCCAGCAGCTTGGCCTCTGGAAACACCACATATTTT. It is translated as CASSLASGNTTYF.

This chain connects TRBV6-1 to TRBJ1-3; TRBD1 agrees at 7 bases. The CDR3 is made up of 14 amino acids. Germline V lookup: CDR1 MNHNS, CDR2 SASEGT. CDR3 in amino acids: CALEGGQKGNTIYF. In DNA, the CDR3 is TGTGCTTTAGAAGGGGGCCAAAAGGGAAACACCATATATTTT.

This chain joins TRBV5-1 and TRBJ1-1; D uncertain. V lost 4 bases and J 6 bases, leaving 13 bases between the germline ends. Germline CDR1 SGHRS, CDR2 YFSETQ. This CDR3 has 13 amino acids. The CDR3 DNA sequence: TGCGCCAGCAGCCCAGTTGGGTCTCCTGAAGCTTTCTTT. The encoded protein is CASSPVGSPEAFF.

This clone has more than one count but fewer than ten. The chain carries TRBV15 and TRBJ1-6, with D uncertain. The V gene lost 1 base and the J gene lost 5 bases, with 3 bases spanning the gap. Germline CDR1 LNHNV, CDR2 YYDKDF (reference sequence). This CDR3 spans 13 amino acids. The CDR3 bases are TGTGCCACCAGCAGAGGGGATAATTCACCCCTCCACTTT. Protein sequence: CATSRGDNSPLHF.

V is TRBV19 and J is TRBJ1-3; possible D gene TRBD1, 5 bases. The length of the CDR3 is 10 residues. Looked up from germline, CDR1 is LNHDA and CDR2 is SQIVND (reference sequence). Trimming pared 11 bases from V and 7 bases from J, leaving 9 bases between. CDR3 amino acids: CASKGNTIYF. The CDR3 coding sequence is TGTGCCTCCAAGGGGAACACCATATATTTT.

The chain uses TRBV5-6 and TRBJ2-3; a possible D gene is TRBD1 (5 bases). Germline CDR1 SGHDT, CDR2 YYEEEE. V was cut by 4 bases and J by 6 bases, with 12 bases left in between. The length of the CDR3 is 13 residues. This CDR3 is CASSGMGRDTQYF. CDR3 in DNA: TGTGCCAGCAGCGGGATGGGGCGGGATACGCAGTATTTT.

The rearrangement joins TRBV5-4 to TRBJ1-5; 10 bases agree with TRBD1. V lost 4 bases, J lost 4 bases, and 5 bases stayed unmatched. Looked up from germline, CDR1 is SGHNT and CDR2 is YYREEE (reference sequence). This CDR3 is built from 15 residues. The CDR3 DNA reads TGTGCCAGCAGCCGAGGGACAGGGGAGAATCAGCCCCAGCATTTT. This sequence encodes CASSRGTGENQPQHF.

This clone has just a few counts. The gene calls are TRBV27 and TRBJ1-6; D call uncertain. V lost 1 base and J 6 bases, leaving 19 bases between the germline ends. In germline, CDR1 is MNHEY, CDR2 SMNVEV (reference sequence). CDR3 length: 18 residues. The chain's CDR3 is CASSLLSRGEPLNSPLHF. DNA for the CDR3: TGTGCCAGCAGTTTATTGAGTCGGGGAGAACCCCTTAATTCACCCCTCCACTTT.

The gene calls are TRBV7-2 and TRBJ2-1; D unclear. Per germline, CDR1 SGHTA and CDR2 FQGNSA. The germline V and J ends were trimmed by 5 bases and 10 bases, with 9 bases remaining between them. The CDR3 length is 11 residues. CDR3 coding DNA: TGTGCCAGCAGCCGCCGAGGAGAGCAGTTCTTC. Translation: CASSRRGEQFF.

The chain uses TRBV7-9 and TRBJ1-4; the D is unclear. This CDR3 is 15 amino acids long. The V gene's germline CDR1 is SEHNR and CDR2 FQNEAQ (reference sequence). The V end was cut by 5 bases, the J end by 4 bases, with 14 bases between. As DNA, the CDR3 is TGTGCCAGCAGCCAAGGACGGACCGTTAATGAAAAACTGTTTTTT. This encodes CASSQGRTVNEKLFF.

The rearrangement links TRBV18 to TRBJ1-1; D is uncertain. V was shortened by 2 bases and J by 4 bases, with 11 bases between the two germline ends. CDR3 size: 14 residues. The V gene's germline CDR1 is KGHSH and CDR2 LQKENI. The CDR3 sequence: CASSPSYAGTEAFF. The CDR3 DNA follows: TGTGCCAGCTCACCAAGCTACGCGGGCACTGAAGCTTTCTTT.

In its sample, this clone was seen once. The chain carries TRBV6-4 and TRBJ2-7; D may be TRBD1 (6 bases). Germline V gives CDR1 MRHNA, CDR2 SNTAGT. Trimming cost V 7 bases and J 0 bases, with 16 bases left between them. CDR3 length: 15 amino acids. The CDR3 reads CASNRTEPASYEQYF. For the CDR3, the DNA is TGTGCCAGCAACCGGACAGAACCTGCCTCCTACGAGCAGTACTTC.

The chain employs TRBV2 and TRBJ2-3; 9 bases are a match to TRBD1. J lost 3 bases, V lost 7 bases, and 5 bases had no gene match. CDR1 SNHLY and CDR2 FYNNEI come from the germline V gene. The CDR3 covers 14 residues. The DNA for the CDR3 is TGTGCCAGCACCCGGGACAGGGCTACAGATACGCAGTATTTT. Translation gives CASTRDRATDTQYF.

This clone is a singleton in its sample. The same CDR3 arises from other DNA sequences in this sample as well. The chain joins TRBV4-1 to TRBJ2-2, with a possible D match to TRBD2 (6 bases). The CDR3 is 17 amino acids. Germline CDR1 is MGHRA and CDR2 is YSYEKL. V was shortened by 3 bases and J by 4 bases, with 18 bases between the two germline ends. CDR3 in DNA: TGCGCCAGCAGCCAGAGGGATCTCGGACTAACCACCGGGGAGCTGTTTTTT. This sequence encodes CASSQRDLGLTTGELFF.

V and J are TRBV9 and TRBJ2-1; 9 positions match TRBD1. The length of the CDR3 is 16 residues. J gave up 4 bases and V 1 base, and 6 bases lay outside the gene matches. Germline lookup yields CDR1 SGDLS and CDR2 YYNGEE. The CDR3 loop reads CASSVLDRGSYNEQFF. The CDR3 bases are TGTGCCAGCAGCGTACTCGACAGGGGGTCTTACAATGAGCAGTTCTTC.

The DNA for the CDR3 is TGCGCCAGCAGCAGGGACACCACCTACGAGCAGTACTTC. Translated: CASSRDTTYEQYF. The chain joins TRBV5-1 to TRBJ2-7; possible D gene TRBD1, 6 bases. Germline V CDR1 and CDR2: SGHRS, YFSETQ. V lost 4 bases, J lost 2 bases, and 10 bases lay in between. The CDR3 is 13 amino acids.